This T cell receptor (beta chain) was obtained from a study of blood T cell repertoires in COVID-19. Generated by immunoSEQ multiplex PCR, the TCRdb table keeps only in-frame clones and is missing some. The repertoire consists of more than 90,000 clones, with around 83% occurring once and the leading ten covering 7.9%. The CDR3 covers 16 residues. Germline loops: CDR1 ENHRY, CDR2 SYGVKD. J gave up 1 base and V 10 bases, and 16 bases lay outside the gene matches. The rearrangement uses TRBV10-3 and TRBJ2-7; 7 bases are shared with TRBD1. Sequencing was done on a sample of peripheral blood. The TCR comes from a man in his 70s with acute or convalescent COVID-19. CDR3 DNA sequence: TGTGCCACCGGTGGCTTCGGGACAGTTTTTTCCTACGAGCAGTACTTC. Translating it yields CATGGFGTVFSYEQYF.